The source of this TCR beta chain is a study of blood T cells in healthy people across ages. A sample-barcoded 5' primer and a J-beta primer mix were used in a second PCR of roughly 6 to 11 cycles. TCRdb passed the 5' RACE reads through MiXCR, listing each CDR3 protein once. This repertoire shows roughly 700,000 distinct CDR3 sequences, approximately 50% found once; its top ten account for approximately 32%. The clonotype originates from a woman aged 55-69 years in good health. Sequences were obtained from blood.

This CDR3 reads CRARESSYNEQFF. In nucleotides, the CDR3 is TGCAGGGCCAGGGAGAGCTCCTACAATGAGCAGTTCTTC. The chain uses TRBV20-1 and TRBJ2-1; tentatively, D is TRBD1 or TRBD2 (5 bases each). Germline V gene sequence: CDR1 DFQATT, CDR2 SNEGSKA (reference sequence). The CDR3 runs 13 residues.